This TCR beta chain was found in a study of breast tumors, draining lymph nodes, adjacent tissues. MiXCR, run by TCRdb on the multiplex PCR reads, gives a single entry per CDR3 protein. In the table there are some 230,000 distinct CDR3 sequences, less than 40% of which are singletons. V gave up 6 bases and J gave up 4 bases, with 19 bases separating them. This CDR3 is 14 amino acids long. In germline, CDR1 is SQVTM, CDR2 ANQGSEA. This clonotype was observed many times. Samples came from axillary lymph nodes draining the breast cancer. This sequence originates from a female donor with breast cancer. Some clones in this sample may be carry-over from other donors' samples. Sequencing used axillary lymph node tissue. This chain connects TRBV29-1 to TRBJ2-7; a weak D match, TRBD1 (7 bases). The CDR3 loop reads CSVKLLAGQYEQYF. CDR3 DNA sequence: TGCAGCGTCAAACTCCTCGCGGGACAGTACGAGCAGTACTTC.